The sample holds many counts of the clone carrying this T cell receptor (beta chain). Antigen: not known. Germline V CDR1 and CDR2: SGHVS, FNYEAQ. J lost 1 base, V lost 5 bases, and 6 bases had no gene match. The CDR3 spans 15 residues. Construction of TCR beta libraries was performed using quantitative 5'-RACE with molecular barcodes. TCRdb reprocessed the 5' RACE reads via MiXCR and lists one record per CDR3 protein. This sample yields some 87,000 distinct CDR3 sequences, of which about 9.1% are seen a single time; 5.1% belongs to the top ten. The data stem from a study of CD8 T cells in ankylosing spondylitis. Study findings and constraints: Certain motif variants had earlier been reported in reactive arthritis synovial fluid and blood. Matched synovial fluid from ankylosing spondylitis patients was reported to be enriched for disease-linked clones. Characteristic, it appeared, of ankylosing spondylitis blood was a TCR beta motif of fewer than 10 highly homologous variants.

What was sequenced was blood, either unsorted or a sorted T cell fraction (not recorded which). The chain employs TRBV7-6 and TRBJ1-1; 8 bases agree with TRBD1. The source is a male donor with ankylosing spondylitis or in good health (not recorded which). This chain's CDR3 is CASSPRQGPNTEAFF. Written as DNA, the CDR3 is TGTGCCAGCAGCCCTAGACAGGGGCCGAACACTGAAGCTTTCTTT.